This TCR beta chain was documented in a study of CD8 T cells in ankylosing spondylitis. Study-level results: Relatively rare in peripheral blood, disease-linked clones were also CD8+.

Germline V gene data show CDR1 as SNHLY and CDR2 as FYNNEI. The CDR3 covers 14 residues. The V gene end was trimmed by 4 bases and the J gene end by 4 bases; junction bases not matched to a gene: 1. Scientists made TCR beta libraries using quantitative 5'-RACE with molecular barcodes. TCRdb passed the 5' RACE reads through MiXCR, listing each CDR3 protein once. The sample comprises about 140,000 distinct CDR3 sequences, under 35% of which are singletons, and 6% rests with the top ten. On this clonotype: Antigen specificity is unknown.

The chain has TRBV2 and TRBJ2-1; 10 bases fit TRBD2. This clonotype originated in a male donor with ankylosing spondylitis. Sequencing was carried out using synovial fluid, either unsorted or a sorted T cell fraction (not recorded which). The CDR3, as DNA: TGTGCCAGCAGTGCACTAGCGGGGTACAATGAGCAGTTCTTC. Its protein product is CASSALAGYNEQFF.